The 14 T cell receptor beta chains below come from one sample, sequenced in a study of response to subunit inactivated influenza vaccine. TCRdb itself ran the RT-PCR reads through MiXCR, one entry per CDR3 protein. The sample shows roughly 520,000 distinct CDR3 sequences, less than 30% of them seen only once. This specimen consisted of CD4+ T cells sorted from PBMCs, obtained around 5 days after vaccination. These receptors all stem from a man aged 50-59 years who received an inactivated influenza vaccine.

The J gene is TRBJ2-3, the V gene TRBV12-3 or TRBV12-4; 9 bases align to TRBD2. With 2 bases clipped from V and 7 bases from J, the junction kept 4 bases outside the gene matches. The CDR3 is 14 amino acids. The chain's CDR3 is CASSLQAGGHTQYF. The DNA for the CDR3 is TGTGCCAGCAGTTTACAAGCGGGGGGCCATACGCAGTATTTT.

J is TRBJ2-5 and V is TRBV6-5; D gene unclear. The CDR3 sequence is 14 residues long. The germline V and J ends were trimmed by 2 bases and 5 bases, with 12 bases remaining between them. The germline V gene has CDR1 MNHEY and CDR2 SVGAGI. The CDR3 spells CASSYISSRETQYF. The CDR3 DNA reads TGTGCCAGCAGTTACATCAGCTCGCGGGAGACCCAGTACTTC.

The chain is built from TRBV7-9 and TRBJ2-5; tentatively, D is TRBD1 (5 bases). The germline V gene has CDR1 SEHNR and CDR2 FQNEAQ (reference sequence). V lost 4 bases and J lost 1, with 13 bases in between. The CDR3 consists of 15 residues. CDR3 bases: TGTGCCAGCAGCTGGTCTGGGGCCGTCCAAGAGACCCAGTACTTC. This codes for CASSWSGAVQETQYF.

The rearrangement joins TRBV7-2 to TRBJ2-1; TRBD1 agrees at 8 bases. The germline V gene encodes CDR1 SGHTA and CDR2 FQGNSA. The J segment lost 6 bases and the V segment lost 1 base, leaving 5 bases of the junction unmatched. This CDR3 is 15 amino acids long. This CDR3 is CASSLVQGAGNEQFF. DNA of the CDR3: TGTGCCAGCAGCTTAGTGCAGGGGGCGGGCAATGAGCAGTTCTTC. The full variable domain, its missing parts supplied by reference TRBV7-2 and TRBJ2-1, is GAGVSQSPSNKVTEKGKDVELRCDPISGHTALYWYRQSLGQGLEFLIYFQGNSAPDKSGLPSDRFSAERTGGSVSTLTIQRTQQEDSAVYLCASSLVQGAGNEQFFGPGTRLTVL.

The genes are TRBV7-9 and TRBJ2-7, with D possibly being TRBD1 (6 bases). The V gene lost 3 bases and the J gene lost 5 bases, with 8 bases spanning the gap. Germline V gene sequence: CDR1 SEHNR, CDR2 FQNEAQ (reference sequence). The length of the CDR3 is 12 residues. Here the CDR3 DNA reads TGTGCCAGCAGCTTTAACAGGGACGAGCAGTACTTC. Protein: CASSFNRDEQYF.

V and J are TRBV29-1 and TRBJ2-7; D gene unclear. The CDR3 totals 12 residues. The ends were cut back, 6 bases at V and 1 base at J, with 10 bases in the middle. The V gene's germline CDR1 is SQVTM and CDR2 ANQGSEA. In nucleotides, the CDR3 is TGCAGCGTGGCCGGGCAGTCCTACGAGCAGTACTTC. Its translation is CSVAGQSYEQYF.

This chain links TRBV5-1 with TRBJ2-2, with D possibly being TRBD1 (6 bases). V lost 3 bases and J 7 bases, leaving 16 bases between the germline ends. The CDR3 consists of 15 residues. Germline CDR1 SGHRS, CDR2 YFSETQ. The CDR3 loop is CASSSGDPSHGELFF. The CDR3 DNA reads TGCGCCAGCAGCTCAGGGGACCCCTCCCACGGGGAGCTGTTTTTT.

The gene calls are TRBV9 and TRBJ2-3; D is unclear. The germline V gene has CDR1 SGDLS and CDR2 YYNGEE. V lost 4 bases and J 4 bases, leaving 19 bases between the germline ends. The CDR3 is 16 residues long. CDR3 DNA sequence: TGTGCCAGCAGCATGAACCTTCACCCCGTCGCAGATACGCAGTATTTT. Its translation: CASSMNLHPVADTQYF.

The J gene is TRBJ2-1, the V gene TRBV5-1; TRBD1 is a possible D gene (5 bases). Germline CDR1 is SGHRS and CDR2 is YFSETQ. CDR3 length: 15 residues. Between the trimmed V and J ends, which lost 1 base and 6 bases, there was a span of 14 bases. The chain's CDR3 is CASSLLQANSNEQFF. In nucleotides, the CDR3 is TGCGCCAGCAGCTTGCTACAGGCTAATAGCAATGAGCAGTTCTTC. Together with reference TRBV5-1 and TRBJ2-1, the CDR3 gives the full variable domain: KAGVTQTPRYLIKTRGQQVTLSCSPISGHRSVSWYQQTPGQGLQFLFEYFSETQRNKGNFPGRFSGRQFSNSRSEMNVSTLELGDSALYLCASSLLQANSNEQFFGPGTRLTVL.

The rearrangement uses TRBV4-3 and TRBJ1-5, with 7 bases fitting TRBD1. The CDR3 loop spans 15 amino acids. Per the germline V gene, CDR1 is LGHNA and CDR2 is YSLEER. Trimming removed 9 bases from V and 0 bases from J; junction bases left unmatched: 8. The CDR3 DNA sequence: TGCGCCAGTCGTGACAGGGTCATTAGCAATCAGCCCCAGCATTTT. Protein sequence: CASRDRVISNQPQHF.

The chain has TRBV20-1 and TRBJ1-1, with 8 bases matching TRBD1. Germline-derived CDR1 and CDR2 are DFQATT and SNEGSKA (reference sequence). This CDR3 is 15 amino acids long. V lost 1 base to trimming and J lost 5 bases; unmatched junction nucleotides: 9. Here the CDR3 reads CSARGSQGARTEAFF. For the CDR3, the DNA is TGCAGTGCTAGAGGGTCGCAGGGGGCGAGAACTGAAGCTTTCTTT.

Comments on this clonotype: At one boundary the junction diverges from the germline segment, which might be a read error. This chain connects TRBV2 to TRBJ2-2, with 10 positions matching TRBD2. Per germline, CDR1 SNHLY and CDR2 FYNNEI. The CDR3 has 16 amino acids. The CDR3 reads CASSVGSGRNSGELFF. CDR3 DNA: TGTGCCAGCAGTGTTGGTAGCGGGAGGAACTCCGGGGAGCTGTTTTTT.

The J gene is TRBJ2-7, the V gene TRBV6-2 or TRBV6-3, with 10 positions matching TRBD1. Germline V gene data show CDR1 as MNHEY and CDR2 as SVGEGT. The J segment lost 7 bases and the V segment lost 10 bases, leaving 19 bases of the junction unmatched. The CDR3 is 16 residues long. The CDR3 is CATFHRRDRGEKEQYF. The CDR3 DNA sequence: TGTGCCACCTTCCACCGCCGGGACAGGGGCGAGAAGGAGCAGTACTTC.

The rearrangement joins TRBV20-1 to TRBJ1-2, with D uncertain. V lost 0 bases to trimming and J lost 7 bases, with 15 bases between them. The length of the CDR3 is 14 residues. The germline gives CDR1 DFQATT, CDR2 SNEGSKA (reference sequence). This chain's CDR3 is CSARDQTGLVGYTF. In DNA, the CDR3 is TGCAGTGCTAGAGATCAAACGGGTTTGGTTGGCTACACCTTC.